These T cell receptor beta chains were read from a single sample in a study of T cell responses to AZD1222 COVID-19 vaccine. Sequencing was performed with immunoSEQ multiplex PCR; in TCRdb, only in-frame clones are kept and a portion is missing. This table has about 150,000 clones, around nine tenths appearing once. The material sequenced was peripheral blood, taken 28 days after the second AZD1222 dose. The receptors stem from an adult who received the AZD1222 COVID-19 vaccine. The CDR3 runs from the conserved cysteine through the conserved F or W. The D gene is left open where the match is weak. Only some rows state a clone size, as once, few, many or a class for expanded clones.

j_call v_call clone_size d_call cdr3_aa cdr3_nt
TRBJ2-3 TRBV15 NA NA CATSRDGSIPDTQYF TGTGCCACCAGCAGAGATGGGAGCATCCCAGATACGCAGTATTTT
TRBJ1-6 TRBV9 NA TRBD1 CASSTDRAYSPLHF TGTGCCAGCAGCACCGACAGGGCGTATTCACCCCTCCACTTT
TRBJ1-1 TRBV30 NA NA CAWSVPLQGTEAFF TGTGCCTGGAGTGTACCTCTTCAGGGGACTGAAGCTTTCTTT
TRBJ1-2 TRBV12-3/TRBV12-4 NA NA CASRAYGYTF TGTGCCAGCAGGGCCTATGGCTACACCTTC
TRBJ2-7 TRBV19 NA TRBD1 CASSRQGDTYEQYF TGTGCCAGTAGTCGGCAGGGGGACACCTACGAGCAGTACTTC
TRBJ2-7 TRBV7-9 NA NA CASSLDSLYEQYF TGTGCCAGCAGCCTGGACAGTCTGTACGAGCAGTACTTC
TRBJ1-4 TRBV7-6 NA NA CASSRPRGRPNEKLFF TGTGCCAGCAGCCGCCCTAGAGGCAGACCTAATGAAAAACTGTTTTTT
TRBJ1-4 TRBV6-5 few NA CASSLRRGGPNEKLFF TGTGCCAGCAGTTTAAGGCGGGGGGGCCCCAATGAAAAACTGTTTTTT
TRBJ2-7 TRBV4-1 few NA CASSLQKGTSHEQYF TGCGCCAGCAGCCTACAGAAAGGTACCTCCCACGAGCAGTACTTC
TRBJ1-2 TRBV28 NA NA CATSRTGWRYYGYTF TGTGCCACGAGTCGAACAGGGTGGCGATACTATGGCTACACCTTC